This is a list of T cell receptor beta chains from one sample in a study of T cell responses to AZD1222 COVID-19 vaccine. Clones were read by immunoSEQ multiplex PCR, and TCRdb kept only the in-frame ones, dropping some. Here the sample spans about 94,000 clones, less than 85% being singletons. This sample comprised peripheral blood, obtained 28 days after the second AZD1222 dose. These receptors were obtained from an adult who received the AZD1222 COVID-19 vaccine. Each CDR3 is given with its conserved first and last residue. The D gene is left open where the match is weak. Clone size, where shown, is once, few, many, or a class for clones that have expanded.

length,V,J,D,size,CDR3,DNA
14,TRBV30,TRBJ2-2,NA,NA,CAWRNGGNTGELFF,TGTGCCTGGAGGAACGGGGGGAACACCGGGGAGCTGTTTTTT
16,TRBV7-2,TRBJ1-4,TRBD1,NA,CASSLEYRGQDEKLFF,TGTGCCAGCAGCTTAGAGTACAGGGGGCAGGATGAAAAACTGTTTTTT
13,TRBV2,TRBJ2-5,NA,NA,CASSRGHQETQYF,TGTGCCAGCTCTAGGGGTCACCAAGAGACCCAGTACTTC
15,TRBV2,TRBJ2-7,TRBD1,NA,CASKPRLLGPGQVYF,TGTGCCAGCAAACCGAGGTTGCTTGGCCCGGGACAGGTATACTTC
15,TRBV3-1/TRBV3-2,TRBJ2-1,TRBD2,NA,CASSQDGGGYNEQFF,TGTGCCAGCAGCCAAGATGGGGGGGGCTACAATGAGCAGTTCTTC
13,TRBV30,TRBJ1-5,NA,NA,CAWSVRGYQPQHF,TGTGCCTGGAGTGTAAGGGGGTATCAGCCCCAGCATTTT
14,TRBV7-8,TRBJ1-2,NA,NA,CASSLVRGDYGYTF,TGTGCCAGCAGCTTAGTTCGGGGGGACTATGGCTACACCTTC
13,TRBV7-9,TRBJ2-7,NA,NA,CASSFLDYYEQYF,TGTGCCAGCAGCTTTCTGGACTACTACGAGCAGTACTTC
13,TRBV5-1,TRBJ1-2,NA,NA,CASTPTAGSGYTF,TGCGCCAGCACCCCCACGGCAGGAAGCGGCTACACCTTC
15,TRBV11-2,TRBJ2-2,NA,NA,CASSLFWASTGELFF,TGTGCCAGCAGCTTATTTTGGGCGAGCACCGGGGAGCTGTTTTTT
14,TRBV2,TRBJ2-4,NA,NA,CASNLEGGLDIQYF,TGTGCCAGCAATCTTGAGGGGGGGCTGGACATTCAGTACTTC
14,TRBV3-1/TRBV3-2,TRBJ1-2,NA,NA,CASGAGPANYGYTF,TGTGCCAGCGGGGCGGGGCCCGCTAACTATGGCTACACCTTC
13,TRBV19,TRBJ1-2,NA,NA,CASSPSRYYGYTF,TGTGCCAGTAGTCCAAGCAGATACTATGGCTACACCTTC
16,TRBV10-1,TRBJ1-1,TRBD1,NA,CASRPDRGPKNTEAFF,TGCGCCAGCAGGCCGGACAGGGGCCCGAAGAACACTGAAGCTTTCTTT
13,TRBV5-6,TRBJ2-7,NA,few,CASSLVAVPEQYF,TGTGCCAGCAGCTTGGTGGCAGTCCCCGAGCAGTACTTC
17,TRBV5-1,TRBJ2-2,TRBD2,NA,CASSRDGLAGVSGELFF,TGCGCCAGCAGCCGGGATGGACTAGCGGGAGTGTCCGGGGAGCTGTTTTTT
15,TRBV7-7,TRBJ2-5,TRBD2,NA,CASSLIAGAGETQYF,TGTGCTAGCAGCTTAATAGCGGGGGCCGGAGAGACCCAGTACTTC
16,TRBV5-5,TRBJ2-3,TRBD2,NA,CASSPGLAGFTDTQYF,TGTGCCAGCAGCCCGGGACTAGCGGGTTTCACAGATACGCAGTATTTT
13,TRBV14,TRBJ2-5,NA,NA,CASSLWTGETQYF,TGTGCCAGCAGCCTTTGGACGGGAGAGACCCAGTACTTC
15,TRBV3-1/TRBV3-2,TRBJ2-1,NA,NA,CASSQGGAYYNEQFF,TGTGCCAGCAGTCAAGGAGGGGCCTACTACAATGAGCAGTTCTTC
13,TRBV27,TRBJ2-5,NA,NA,CASSYRYQETQYF,TGTGCCAGCAGTTACCGGTACCAAGAGACCCAGTACTTC
15,TRBV4-3,TRBJ1-2,NA,NA,CASSQEFQTAYGYTF,TGCGCCAGCAGCCAAGAGTTCCAGACAGCCTATGGCTACACCTTC
14,TRBV9,TRBJ2-7,NA,NA,CASSKTERAYEQYF,TGTGCCAGCAGCAAAACCGAACGGGCCTACGAGCAGTACTTC
13,TRBV7-2,TRBJ2-1,NA,NA,CASSPPGAYEQFF,TGTGCCAGCAGCCCTCCGGGGGCATATGAGCAGTTCTTC
14,TRBV11-2,TRBJ1-1,NA,NA,CASSPLGGNTEAFF,TGTGCCAGCAGCCCCCTGGGAGGGAACACTGAAGCTTTCTTT
13,TRBV10-3,TRBJ1-1,NA,NA,CAISDRMNTEAFF,TGTGCCATCAGTGACAGGATGAACACTGAAGCTTTCTTT
12,TRBV28,TRBJ2-2,NA,NA,CASIPLGGELFF,TGTGCCAGCATCCCCCTCGGCGGGGAGCTGTTTTTT
12,TRBV27,TRBJ2-7,TRBD2,NA,CASSASGYEQYF,TGTGCCAGCAGTGCTAGCGGCTACGAGCAGTACTTC
16,TRBV2,TRBJ2-5,TRBD2,NA,CASSEFRTSGEETQYF,TGTGCCAGCAGTGAATTTAGGACTAGCGGGGAAGAGACCCAGTACTTC
14,TRBV5-1,TRBJ1-6,NA,NA,CASSLGDIHSPLHF,TGCGCCAGCAGCTTGGGGGACATTCATTCACCCCTCCACTTT
13,TRBV7-9,TRBJ2-3,NA,once,CASSETATDTQYF,TGTGCCAGCAGCGAAACAGCCACGGATACGCAGTATTTT
12,TRBV2,TRBJ2-7,TRBD1,NA,CASKGQGREQYF,TGTGCCAGCAAGGGACAGGGACGGGAGCAGTACTTC
13,TRBV11-2,TRBJ1-1,TRBD1,once,CASSTGTDTEAFF,TGTGCCAGCAGCACCGGGACAGACACTGAAGCTTTCTTT
12,TRBV2,TRBJ2-2,NA,NA,CASRWDPGELFF,TGTGCCAGCAGGTGGGATCCCGGGGAGCTGTTTTTT
15,TRBV7-6,TRBJ2-7,TRBD2,NA,CASSLGTSGANEQYF,TGTGCCAGCAGCTTAGGGACTAGCGGGGCCAACGAGCAGTACTTC
12,TRBV2,TRBJ2-7,NA,NA,CASSPRGREQYF,TGTGCCAGCAGCCCAAGGGGCCGCGAGCAGTACTTC
16,TRBV9,TRBJ2-5,TRBD2,NA,CASSVASGGAHETQYF,TGTGCCAGCAGCGTAGCAAGCGGGGGGGCCCATGAGACCCAGTACTTC
15,TRBV19,TRBJ2-1,NA,NA,CASSMGGSSYNEQFF,TGTGCCAGTAGTATGGGAGGAAGCTCCTACAATGAGCAGTTCTTC
12,TRBV19,TRBJ2-1,NA,NA,CASSLRYNEQFF,TGTGCCAGTAGTCTCCGATACAATGAGCAGTTCTTC
14,TRBV2,TRBJ2-3,TRBD2,NA,CASQGLAGPDTQYF,TGTGCCAGCCAAGGGCTAGCGGGACCAGATACGCAGTATTTT
11,TRBV5-1,TRBJ2-2,NA,NA,CASSLDAELFF,TGCGCCAGCAGTTTAGACGCGGAGCTGTTTTTT
14,TRBV9,TRBJ1-6,NA,NA,CASSPEGGSSPLHF,TGTGCCAGCAGCCCAGAGGGGGGGAGTTCACCCCTCCACTTT
16,TRBV30,TRBJ2-7,NA,NA,CAWSPLGPQPHYEQYF,TGTGCCTGGAGCCCCTTGGGACCCCAACCCCACTACGAGCAGTACTTC
12,TRBV11-3,TRBJ2-7,NA,NA,CASTGLSYEQYF,TGTGCCAGCACTGGACTATCCTACGAGCAGTACTTC
16,TRBV7-9,TRBJ2-7,TRBD2,NA,CASSPTSGGALYEQYF,TGTGCCAGCAGCCCCACTAGCGGGGGTGCTCTCTACGAGCAGTACTTC
16,TRBV9,TRBJ2-1,NA,NA,CASSVDPGGARNEQFF,TGTGCCAGCAGCGTAGATCCCGGGGGCGCGAGGAATGAGCAGTTCTTC
12,TRBV30,TRBJ1-1,NA,few,CAWSLGVTEAFF,TGTGCCTGGAGTTTGGGGGTCACTGAAGCTTTCTTT
13,TRBV6-5,TRBJ1-2,NA,NA,CASSYSAGNGYTF,TGTGCCAGCAGTTACTCGGCAGGGAACGGCTACACCTTC
14,TRBV6-5,TRBJ1-1,NA,NA,CASRPLSPGDEAFF,TGTGCCAGCCGACCCCTGTCTCCGGGGGATGAAGCTTTCTTT